The 16 T cell receptor beta chains presented below share a single source sample, sequenced in a study of OX40 agonist ivuxolimab in advanced cancers. The library came from the immunoSEQ multiplex PCR assay. TCRdb mirrors the immuneACCESS table, restricted to in-frame sequences. Some clones are absent from its copies; in checked studies, under half trace to an unresolved V gene, and the reason for the others is unknown. Present in this sample are about 60,000 clones, around 87% of which were seen just once. The top ten clones comprise 16% of the sample. Sequenced here: CD4+ or CD8+ T cells sorted from blood, sampled in a trial of the OX40 agonist ivuxolimab. These receptors all come from an adult with an advanced solid tumor such as melanoma, head and neck, liver or kidney cancer.

This chain links TRBV7-3 with TRBJ1-6; TRBD1 agrees at 9 bases. Looked up from germline, CDR1 is SGHTA and CDR2 is FQGTGA. The CDR3 consists of 16 residues. The J segment lost 7 bases and the V segment lost 3 bases, leaving 7 bases of the junction unmatched. The chain's CDR3 is CASSLSGTGFNSPLHF. The CDR3 nucleotides read TGTGCCAGCAGCTTGAGCGGGACAGGGTTCAATTCACCCCTCCACTTT.

This chain joins TRBV6-6 and TRBJ2-2; weak D call: TRBD2 (6 bases). CDR1 is MNHNY and CDR2 is SVGAGI in the germline V gene (reference sequence). The CDR3 runs 14 residues. The V end lost 8 bases, the J end lost 0 bases, and 10 bases lay between the germline ends. The CDR3 coding sequence is TGTGCCAGCGGGACTCCCCCGAACACCGGGGAGCTGTTTTTT. It encodes CASGTPPNTGELFF.

The V call is TRBV6-4, the J call TRBJ2-1; 8 bases are shared with TRBD2. The CDR3 contains 14 residues. Germline CDR1 MRHNA, CDR2 SNTAGT. V trimming: 4 bases; J trimming: 10 bases; junction bases outside the gene matches: 9. As DNA, the CDR3 is TGTGCCAGCAGTGCCGCGGCGGGAGGAGTGGAGCAGTTCTTC. It codes for CASSAAAGGVEQFF.

The J gene is TRBJ1-4, the V gene TRBV29-1; D possibly corresponds to TRBD1 (6 bases). The V and J ends lost 5 bases and 8 bases respectively, with 21 bases between them. Germline CDR1 SQVTM, CDR2 ANQGSEA. The CDR3 spans 15 residues. CDR3 protein: CSVIFVVVGAEKLFF. CDR3 in DNA: TGCAGCGTTATCTTCGTTGTTGTGGGGGCCGAAAAACTGTTTTTT.

This rearrangement joins TRBV10-2 to TRBJ1-5, with 8 bases that match TRBD1. Germline V gene data show CDR1 as WSHSY and CDR2 as SAAADI. The CDR3 is made up of 16 amino acids. Trimming removed 7 bases from V and 1 base from J; junction bases left unmatched: 9. CDR3 loop: CASMGNQGASNQPQHF. Written as DNA, the CDR3 is TGCGCCAGCATGGGAAATCAGGGGGCAAGCAATCAGCCCCAGCATTTT.

The chain joins TRBV15 to TRBJ2-1; TRBD1 or TRBD2 may be the D gene (5 bases each). The CDR3 runs 12 residues. Trimming cost V 4 bases and J 10 bases, with 11 bases left between them. The germline gives CDR1 LNHNV, CDR2 YYDKDF (reference sequence). The CDR3 nucleotides are TGTGCCACCAGCACTTTAGGGGACGAGCAGTTCTTC. Its translation is CATSTLGDEQFF.

A single count supports this clone. CDR3: CAWIRGTGNTEAFF. CDR3 nucleotides: TGTGCCTGGATCCGGGGGACAGGGAACACTGAAGCTTTCTTT. V usage is TRBV30 and J usage is TRBJ1-1, with TRBD1 matching 8 bases. Germline V CDR1 and CDR2: GTSNPN, SVGIG (reference sequence). The CDR3 sequence is 14 residues long. With 4 bases clipped from V and 1 base from J, the junction kept 5 bases outside the gene matches.

This chain links TRBV27 with TRBJ2-7; 7 bases line up with TRBD1. CDR1 is MNHEY and CDR2 is SMNVEV in the germline V gene (reference sequence). The CDR3 has 15 residues. V lost 5 bases, J lost 6 bases, and 13 bases stayed unmatched. The CDR3 spells CASSPRTGYYSEQYF. CDR3 coding DNA: TGTGCCAGCAGTCCAAGGACAGGATACTACTCCGAGCAGTACTTC.

V gene TRBV11-1 combines with J gene TRBJ2-5, with 8 positions matching TRBD1. Germline CDR1 reads SGHAT; CDR2 reads FQDESV (reference sequence). The ends lost 4 bases at V and 5 bases at J; junction bases unmatched: 9. This CDR3 region has 15 residues. This CDR3 is CASSSNQGAWETQYF. CDR3 nucleotides: TGTGCCAGCAGCTCGAACCAGGGGGCATGGGAGACCCAGTACTTC.

V is TRBV25-1 and J is TRBJ1-5, with a tentative D call TRBD1 (5 bases). Trimming removed 8 bases at V and 1 base at J, with 6 bases between. Germline V gene lookup returns CDR1 MGHDK and CDR2 SYGVNS. The CDR3 extends over 12 amino acids. CDR3 residues: CASRGSNQPQHF. In nucleotides, the CDR3 is TGTGCCAGCCGGGGGAGCAATCAGCCCCAGCATTTT.

Notes on this clone: The germline gene is not matched at one end of the junction; a read error may be the cause. The chain recombines TRBV11-1 with TRBJ2-2; no firm D call. CDR3 size: 15 residues. CDR1 is SGHAT and CDR2 is FQDESV in the germline V gene (reference sequence). CDR3 protein: CASRFKGWGTGELFF. CDR3 coding DNA: TGTGCCAGCCGCTTCAAGGGCTGGGGCACCGGGGAGCTGTTTTTT.

The chain links TRBV27 to TRBJ2-1, with TRBD2 identical over 7 bases. Trimming at V came to 5 bases and at J to 15 bases, leaving 19 bases not matched to a gene. This CDR3 has 15 residues. Germline V lookup: CDR1 MNHEY, CDR2 SMNVEV (reference sequence). The CDR3 loop reads CASSAVRSGGKTRFF. The CDR3, as DNA: TGTGCCAGCAGTGCCGTCAGGTCCGGGGGGAAGACGCGGTTCTTC.

J is TRBJ1-1 and V is TRBV27, with D possibly being TRBD1 (6 bases). The germline V gene encodes CDR1 MNHEY and CDR2 SMNVEV (reference sequence). The CDR3 runs to 15 residues. V lost 6 bases to trimming and J lost 2 bases, with 16 bases between them. CDR3 loop: CASSPTDSTNTEAFF. In DNA form, the CDR3 reads TGTGCCAGCAGCCCGACGGACAGCACAAACACTGAAGCTTTCTTT.

The rearrangement joins TRBV1 to TRBJ2-4; the table gives TRBD2 as D, unverified against the DNA. TRBV1 is given as a pseudogene. The CDR3 contains 19 residues. The CDR3 spells CTSSLGWLAGGSAKNIQYF. The CDR3 bases are TGCACCAGCAGCCTTGGGTGGCTAGCGGGGGGATCAGCCAAAAACATTCAGTACTTC.

The chain combines TRBV7-9 with TRBJ2-7, with D perhaps given as TRBD1 or TRBD2 (5 bases each). Trimming cost V 5 bases and J 0 bases, with 11 bases left between them. The CDR3 spans 14 residues. Germline V CDR1 and CDR2: SEHNR, FQNEAQ (reference sequence). The CDR3 nucleotides read TGTGCCAGCAGCCCTAGTGGGACCTCCTACGAGCAGTACTTC. The encoded protein is CASSPSGTSYEQYF.

The genes are TRBV18 and TRBJ2-3, with 13 nucleotides matching TRBD2. Germline CDR1 is KGHSH and CDR2 is LQKENI. CDR3 length equals 17 residues. The ends lost 3 bases at V and 6 bases at J; junction bases unmatched: 9. This CDR3 reads CASSPPGLAGDFDTQYF. The CDR3 bases are TGTGCCAGCTCACCTCCAGGACTAGCGGGAGACTTTGATACGCAGTATTTT. Full variable domain (rest looked up from reference TRBV18 and TRBJ2-3): NAGVMQNPRHLVRRRGQEARLRCSPMKGHSHVYWYRQLPEEGLKFMVYLQKENIIDESGMPKERFSAEFPKEGPSILRIQQVVRGDSAAYFCASSPPGLAGDFDTQYFGPGTRLTVL.